These 20 T cell receptor beta chains share one sample of origin, sequenced in a study of T cells in localized non-small cell lung cancer. Using immunoSEQ multiplex PCR, the repertoire was profiled, and TCRdb retains in-frame clones only, with some absent. This sample has about 23,000 clones, with 85% to 90% found just once. The sample in question was peripheral blood, obtained before any cancer treatment. The receptors come from a male donor older than 55 with stage I lung adenocarcinoma.

This clone was recorded once. This chain joins TRBV7-9 and TRBJ2-7; a possible D gene is TRBD2 (5 bases). CDR3 length: 15 amino acids. Trimming removed 7 bases at V and 1 base at J, with 17 bases between. Germline V gene sequence: CDR1 SEHNR, CDR2 FQNEAQ (reference sequence). The CDR3 loop is CASTLGNGVSYEQYF. The CDR3 DNA reads as TGTGCCAGCACCCTAGGGAACGGGGTTTCCTACGAGCAGTACTTC.

This CDR3 reads CASTSTGGIEKLFF. CDR3 sequence (DNA): TGTGCCAGCACTTCGACAGGGGGCATTGAAAAACTGTTTTTT. J is TRBJ1-4 and V is TRBV6-1, with 10 bases identical to TRBD1. Germline CDR1 reads MNHNS; CDR2 reads SASEGT. The CDR3 is made up of 14 amino acids. V shed 7 bases and J 7 bases; nucleotides not matched to a gene: 6.

The chain employs TRBV6-1 and TRBJ2-7, with D hard to call. CDR3 size: 15 residues. Germline V gene data show CDR1 as MNHNS and CDR2 as SASEGT. Trimming took off 8 bases at V and 6 bases at J, with 23 bases between the two ends. The CDR3 DNA sequence: TGTGCCAGCCAACCGGGCCACACGGCTTACCCCGAGCAGTACTTC. It specifies CASQPGHTAYPEQYF.

This clone was detected only a few times. The chain combines TRBV15 with TRBJ1-1; D may be TRBD1 (5 bases). Trimming left V 3 bases short and J 3 bases short, with 8 bases between. Germline loops: CDR1 LNHNV, CDR2 YYDKDF (reference sequence). The CDR3 sequence is 13 residues long. The chain's CDR3 is CATSRGEDTEAFF. The CDR3 DNA reads TGTGCCACCAGCAGGGGGGAAGACACTGAAGCTTTCTTT.

The V and J genes are TRBV18 and TRBJ2-5, with 7 bases aligning to TRBD1. Germline V gene sequence: CDR1 KGHSH, CDR2 LQKENI. The CDR3 length is 13 residues. J gave up 6 bases and V 3 bases, and 4 bases lay outside the gene matches. The CDR3 is CASSPPTGQTQYF. CDR3 DNA: TGTGCCAGCTCACCCCCGACAGGGCAGACCCAGTACTTC.

In DNA form, the CDR3 reads TGTGCCAGCATCCAGGGACAGGGACTCAATCAGCCCCAGCATTTT. Amino acids: CASIQGQGLNQPQHF. This chain connects TRBV2 to TRBJ1-5; 9 bases are shared with TRBD1. Germline CDR1 is SNHLY and CDR2 is FYNNEI. J was trimmed by 3 bases and V by 7 bases; bases with no gene match: 7. The CDR3 sequence is 15 residues long.

This sequence joins TRBV29-1 and TRBJ2-3; D not certain. The V gene lost 1 base and the J gene lost 1 base, with 12 bases spanning the gap. Germline-derived CDR1 and CDR2 are SQVTM and ANQGSEA. The CDR3 is 15 residues long. The CDR3 sequence is CSVEAPPGGTDTQYF. In DNA, the CDR3 is TGCAGCGTTGAAGCGCCTCCTGGCGGCACAGATACGCAGTATTTT.

V usage is TRBV2 and J usage is TRBJ1-1, with 12 bases identical to TRBD1. The germline gives CDR1 SNHLY, CDR2 FYNNEI. V dropped 6 bases and J dropped 4; count of bases not matched to a gene: 6. The CDR3 is 15 residues long. CDR3 sequence (DNA): TGTGCCAGCAGGGGGACAGGGGGCGGGCGCACTGAAGCTTTCTTT. Encoded protein: CASRGTGGGRTEAFF. Supplemented by reference TRBV2 and TRBJ1-1, the full variable domain reads EPEVTQTPSHQVTQMGQEVILRCVPISNHLYFYWYRQILGQKVEFLVSFYNNEISEKSEIFDDQFSVERPDGSNFTLKIRSTKLEDSAMYFCASRGTGGGRTEAFFGQGTRLTVV.

The J gene is TRBJ1-2, the V gene TRBV9; D remains unclear. The CDR3 contains 11 residues. V lost 3 bases and J 9 bases, leaving 9 bases between the germline ends. Germline V gene sequence: CDR1 SGDLS, CDR2 YYNGEE. This CDR3 is CASSGSRRYTF. The CDR3, as DNA: TGTGCCAGCAGCGGATCCCGGCGCTACACCTTC.

DNA for the CDR3: TGTGCCTGGAGTCCCGGGGTGGGCACTGAAGCTTTCTTT. This translates into CAWSPGVGTEAFF. This chain joins TRBV30 and TRBJ1-1; D not resolved. The CDR3 covers 13 residues. Per the germline V gene, CDR1 is GTSNPN and CDR2 is SVGIG (reference sequence). V was cut by 2 bases and J by 4 bases, with 11 bases left in between.

The J gene is TRBJ1-2, the V gene TRBV19; D call uncertain. The V end lost 7 bases, the J end lost 4 bases, and 19 bases lay between the germline ends. The germline gives CDR1 LNHDA, CDR2 SQIVND (reference sequence). The CDR3 consists of 15 residues. This CDR3 is CASTASGEVGYGYTF. CDR3 DNA sequence: TGTGCCAGTACCGCGAGCGGGGAGGTGGGCTATGGCTACACCTTC.

The gene calls are TRBV4-3 and TRBJ1-2, with unresolved D. The CDR3 totals 15 residues. The germline CDR1 and CDR2 sequences are LGHNA and YSLEER. Trimming shortened V by 0 bases and J by 0 bases, and 8 bases separated the two germline ends. In DNA form, the CDR3 reads TGCGCCAGCAGCCAAGAAAGGCAGGCTAACTATGGCTACACCTTC. Amino acids: CASSQERQANYGYTF.

The chain combines TRBV28 with TRBJ1-4; 7 bases map to TRBD1. Germline loops: CDR1 MDHEN, CDR2 SYDVKM. V shed 6 bases and J 4 bases; nucleotides not matched to a gene: 8. This CDR3 region has 15 residues. CDR3 sequence reads: CASSIIQGFNEKLFF. In nucleotides, the CDR3 is TGTGCCAGCAGCATAATACAGGGGTTTAATGAAAAACTGTTTTTT.

This chain connects TRBV27 to TRBJ2-1; possibly TRBD1 for D (6 bases). The V gene lost 2 bases and the J gene lost 7 bases, with 15 bases spanning the gap. CDR3 length: 15 amino acids. In germline, CDR1 is MNHEY, CDR2 SMNVEV (reference sequence). The CDR3 here is CASSLVPGDQNEQFF. CDR3 nucleotides: TGTGCCAGCAGTTTAGTGCCAGGGGATCAAAATGAGCAGTTCTTC.

The chain has TRBV11-3 and TRBJ2-2; D not certain. Germline V CDR1 and CDR2: SGHNT, YENEEA. V shed 9 bases and J shed 2 bases, with 13 bases lying between them. The CDR3 is 14 residues long. CDR3 protein: CASRSQPNTGELFF. CDR3 nucleotides: TGTGCCAGTCGGAGCCAGCCAAACACCGGGGAGCTGTTTTTT.

This chain joins TRBV5-4 and TRBJ2-1; D is possibly TRBD2 (6 bases). CDR3 length: 15 residues. V was trimmed by 1 base and J by 5 bases, leaving 13 bases between them. Per germline, CDR1 SGHNT and CDR2 YYREEE (reference sequence). CDR3 in amino acids: CASSLSGVGHNEQFF. The DNA of the CDR3 is TGTGCCAGCAGCTTGTCGGGAGTGGGACACAATGAGCAGTTCTTC.

The V and J genes are TRBV7-2 and TRBJ1-1, with D maybe TRBD1 (6 bases). V dropped 1 base and J dropped 4 bases, with 13 bases sitting between them. Per germline, CDR1 SGHTA and CDR2 FQGNSA. This CDR3 region has 15 residues. CDR3: CASSLVGVRGTEAFF. The DNA for the CDR3 is TGTGCCAGCAGCTTAGTGGGGGTCAGGGGCACTGAAGCTTTCTTT.

The sample holds a few counts of this clone. This sequence joins TRBV6-1 and TRBJ1-5; D is ambiguous. The CDR3 sequence is 14 residues long. With 10 bases removed from V and 1 base from J, the gap between germline ends came to 14 bases. Germline V lookup: CDR1 MNHNS, CDR2 SASEGT. CDR3 residues: CAINKGLSNQPQHF. Written as DNA, the CDR3 is TGTGCCATAAACAAAGGGTTGAGCAATCAGCCCCAGCATTTT.

The chain recombines TRBV7-2 with TRBJ2-3; 7 positions agree with TRBD2. Germline V gene data show CDR1 as SGHTA and CDR2 as FQGNSA. The CDR3 totals 16 residues. Trimming at V came to 1 base and at J to 0 bases, leaving 4 bases not matched to a gene. The CDR3, as DNA: TGTGCCAGCAGCTTAGGGCGGGGGACTAGCACAGATACGCAGTATTTT. Translating gives CASSLGRGTSTDTQYF.

This chain joins TRBV18 and TRBJ2-1, with D tentatively TRBD2 (7 bases). This CDR3 region has 16 residues. Germline V lookup: CDR1 KGHSH, CDR2 LQKENI. Trimming took 6 bases from V and 4 from J, leaving 19 bases between them. The CDR3 loop is CASSPERGGPYNEQFF. The CDR3, as DNA: TGTGCCAGCTCCCCCGAGAGGGGGGGGCCTTACAATGAGCAGTTCTTC.